These T cell receptor beta chains were read from a single sample in a study of blood T cell repertoires in COVID-19. Assay: immunoSEQ multiplex PCR; the TCRdb copy retains only in-frame clones and omits some. The table has roughly 32,000 clones, roughly 84% seen once. The sample consisted of peripheral blood. These receptors were obtained from a man aged 55 to 70 with active COVID-19. The CDR3 runs from the conserved cysteine through the conserved F or W. A D gene is named only where the DNA matches it firmly. Part of the rows lack a size; the others show once, few, many or a class for expanded clones.

TRBD2 | NA | TRBJ2-5 | TRBV7-9 | 14 | TGTGCCAGCAGCTCGGGACTAGCGAAAGAGACCCAGTACTTC | CASSSGLAKETQYF
NA | NA | TRBJ2-7 | TRBV7-9 | 14 | TGTGCCAGCAGCTTAGATCTCCAGGGTTACGAGCAGTACTTC | CASSLDLQGYEQYF
TRBD2 | few | TRBJ2-2 | TRBV5-4 | 16 | TGTGCCAGCAGTTCTAGCGGGGGGGCCACCACCGGGGAGCTGTTTTTT | CASSSSGGATTGELFF
TRBD1 | NA | TRBJ2-1 | TRBV6-5 | 15 | TGTGCCAGCAGCCACGACAGGGGGATAGGCAATGAGCAGTTCTTC | CASSHDRGIGNEQFF
NA | once | TRBJ2-7 | TRBV19 | 15 | TGTGCCAGTAGTATTCGAGGGTCCTTCGCCTACGAGCAGTACTTC | CASSIRGSFAYEQYF
NA | NA | TRBJ2-2 | TRBV12-3/TRBV12-4 | 13 | TGTGCCAGCAGCCCCTTCCAGTCCGGGGAGCTGTTTTTT | CASSPFQSGELFF
TRBD2 | once | TRBJ2-1 | TRBV6-5 | 16 | TGTGCCAGCAGTTACTCAGGCGGGAGGCGCTACAATGAGCAGTTCTTC | CASSYSGGRRYNEQFF
NA | NA | TRBJ2-3 | TRBV5-6 | 13 | TGTGCCAGCAGCTTGGGGGGGCCAGATACGCAGTATTTT | CASSLGGPDTQYF
TRBD2 | NA | TRBJ2-5 | TRBV27 | 19 | TGTGCCAGCAGTCCCGGGACTAGCGGGCGCATCACCCCCAGAGGGACCCAGTACTTC | CASSPGTSGRITPRGTQYF
TRBD1 | NA | TRBJ1-1 | TRBV7-9 | 15 | TGTGCCAGCAGCTTTAATACAGGGGAGGATCCTGAAGCTTTCTTT | CASSFNTGEDPEAFF
TRBD2 | NA | TRBJ2-1 | TRBV9 | 15 | TGTGCCAGCAGCGCGGGACTAGCGGGATACAATGAGCAGTTCTTC | CASSAGLAGYNEQFF
NA | NA | TRBJ1-2 | TRBV19 | 12 | TGTGCCAGTGGCTCGGGACTCTATGGCTACACCTTC | CASGSGLYGYTF
TRBD2 | NA | TRBJ2-3 | TRBV5-6 | 16 | TGTGCCAGCAGCTTGGCCAGCGGGAGGGCTGGAGATACGCAGTATTTT | CASSLASGRAGDTQYF
NA | NA | TRBJ1-2 | TRBV6-2/TRBV6-3 | 14 | TGTGCCAGCAGTTACCGGGGGGCCACCTATGGCTACACCTTC | CASSYRGATYGYTF
NA | NA | TRBJ1-3 | TRBV12-3/TRBV12-4 | 12 | TGTGCCAGCAGTTTCTTGGGAAACACCATATATTTT | CASSFLGNTIYF
TRBD2 | NA | TRBJ2-1 | TRBV4-3 | 15 | TGCGCCAGCAGCCCGGGACTAACCTCCTACAATGAGCAGTTCTTC | CASSPGLTSYNEQFF
TRBD1 | NA | TRBJ1-1 | TRBV27 | 16 | TGTGCCAGCAGTTTATCAGGGACAGGGACGAACACTGAAGCTTTCTTT | CASSLSGTGTNTEAFF
NA | NA | TRBJ1-1 | TRBV9 | 15 | TGTGCCAGCAGCGTAGCCCCAGACAGGAACACTGAAGCTTTCTTT | CASSVAPDRNTEAFF
NA | NA | TRBJ2-1 | TRBV4-2 | 13 | TGTGCCAGCAGCCAGGGGCCAGGCAATGAGCAGTTCTTC | CASSQGPGNEQFF
NA | NA | TRBJ2-7 | TRBV7-9 | 14 | TGTGCCAGCAGCATCGACTATAGCTCCTACGAGCAGTACTTC | CASSIDYSSYEQYF
TRBD2 | NA | TRBJ2-5 | TRBV11-2 | 15 | TGTGCCAGCAGCCCGGGGGGGCTCCACGGTGAGACCCAGTACTTC | CASSPGGLHGETQYF